The 25 T cell receptor beta chains below were found in one sample sequenced in a study of memory B cells and T cells in multiple sclerosis. Profiling relied on immunoSEQ multiplex PCR, and the TCRdb table lists in-frame clones only, not all of them. The table records roughly 14,000 clones, around 70% of them present only once. The sample comprised memory (CD45RO+) CD4+ T cells from blood. All receptors derive from a human donor with multiple sclerosis.

The chain couples TRBV5-1 to TRBJ1-2; D remains unclear. This CDR3 has 16 residues. Germline loops: CDR1 SGHRS, CDR2 YFSETQ. Trimming shortened V by 0 bases and J by 5 bases, and 17 bases separated the two germline ends. The CDR3 nucleotides are TGCGCCAGCAGCTTGGAATCAGGTCGAAAGGAATATGGCTACACCTTC. Its translation is CASSLESGRKEYGYTF. The complete variable domain, with remaining parts taken from reference TRBV5-1 and TRBJ1-2, reads KAGVTQTPRYLIKTRGQQVTLSCSPISGHRSVSWYQQTPGQGLQFLFEYFSETQRNKGNFPGRFSGRQFSNSRSEMNVSTLELGDSALYLCASSLESGRKEYGYTFGSGTRLTVV.

This sequence joins TRBV19 and TRBJ2-7; possibly TRBD2 for D (6 bases). V lost 3 bases and J 2 bases, leaving 14 bases between the germline ends. CDR3 length equals 15 residues. CDR1 and CDR2 from the germline V gene are LNHDA and SQIVND (reference sequence). CDR3 sequence (DNA): TGTGCCAGTAGTATGGTCGGCGGGGCTACCTACGAGCAGTACTTC. As protein: CASSMVGGATYEQYF.

The V gene is TRBV4-1, the J gene TRBJ2-5; D possibly corresponds to TRBD1 (5 bases). V was clipped by 1 base and J by 3 bases, with 9 bases between them. Germline V CDR1 and CDR2: MGHRA, YSYEKL. This CDR3 comprises 14 residues. CDR3 region: CASSQGGREETQYF. The CDR3 bases are TGCGCCAGCAGCCAAGGGGGCCGGGAAGAGACCCAGTACTTC.

The gene calls are TRBV6-5 and TRBJ2-1; 7 bases fit TRBD2. Germline loops: CDR1 MNHEY, CDR2 SVGAGI. Trimming removed 5 bases from V and 12 bases from J; junction bases left unmatched: 4. This CDR3 spans 11 amino acids. Here the CDR3 DNA reads TGTGCCAGCAGTACTAGCGAGGGGCAGTTCTTC. It is translated as CASSTSEGQFF.

The V gene is TRBV18, the J gene TRBJ1-3, with D possibly TRBD1 on 6 matching bases. The V end was cut by 4 bases, the J end by 1 base, with 17 bases between. The V gene's germline CDR1 is KGHSH and CDR2 LQKENI. This CDR3 is 17 amino acids long. The CDR3 spells CASSQTAGTLSGNTIYF. For the CDR3, the DNA is TGTGCCAGCTCACAGACAGCCGGGACACTATCTGGAAACACCATATATTTT.

The V call is TRBV6-6, the J call TRBJ1-5, with no clear D. The CDR3 loop spans 15 amino acids. CDR1 and CDR2 (germline): MNHNY, SVGAGI (reference sequence). The germline V and J ends were trimmed by 2 bases and 5 bases, with 13 bases remaining between them. The CDR3 DNA is TGTGCCAGCAGTTACAATCCGATGGCCTATCAGCCCCAGCATTTT. It is translated as CASSYNPMAYQPQHF.

The genes are TRBV5-1 and TRBJ2-2; tentative D call: TRBD1 (6 bases). Germline CDR1 reads SGHRS; CDR2 reads YFSETQ. The V and J ends lost 6 bases and 8 bases respectively, with 23 bases between them. The CDR3 spans 16 residues. Written as DNA, the CDR3 is TGCGCCAGCACTCTTACAGGGAAAATAGCTTCGGGGGAGCTGTTTTTT. Encoded protein: CASTLTGKIASGELFF.

The gene calls are TRBV5-1 and TRBJ1-1; D is ambiguous. The CDR3 sequence is 15 residues long. Deletions cut 0 bases from V and 5 bases from J, with 14 bases between. CDR1 and CDR2 from the germline V gene are SGHRS and YFSETQ. In DNA form, the CDR3 reads TGCGCCAGCAGCTTGGGTAATAGGAGGGCTACTGAAGCTTTCTTT. It translates to CASSLGNRRATEAFF.

The chain employs TRBV5-1 and TRBJ2-5, with 13 bases that match TRBD2. The junction had 5 bases not matched to a gene; V was cut back by 4 bases and J by 5 bases. Germline CDR1 and CDR2: SGHRS and YFSETQ. CDR3 size: 15 residues. The CDR3 DNA is TGCGCCAGCAGCGCAGGACTAGCGGGAGTGGAGACCCAGTACTTC. This codes for CASSAGLAGVETQYF.

This clone appeared a few times. The chain links TRBV15 to TRBJ2-7; TRBD1 matches 7 bases. V shed 0 bases, J shed 3 bases, and the junction held 2 bases outside the gene matches. From germline, CDR1 is LNHNV and CDR2 YYDKDF (reference sequence). The CDR3 extends over 14 amino acids. This CDR3 reads CATSRDGTDYEQYF. For the CDR3, the DNA is TGTGCCACCAGCAGAGACGGGACAGACTACGAGCAGTACTTC.

The rearrangement links TRBV30 to TRBJ2-7, with D perhaps TRBD2 (5 bases). CDR1 GTSNPN and CDR2 SVGIG come from the germline V gene (reference sequence). The CDR3 contains 13 residues. V lost 2 bases and J lost 4, with 12 bases in between. This CDR3 reads CAWSRGVLYEQYF. The DNA of the CDR3 is TGTGCCTGGAGTCGGGGAGTCCTATACGAGCAGTACTTC.

V and J are TRBV28 and TRBJ2-1; 10 bases align to TRBD2. Germline V gene sequence: CDR1 MDHEN, CDR2 SYDVKM. V lost 11 bases to trimming and J lost 7 bases; unmatched junction nucleotides: 11. This CDR3 spans 14 amino acids. The CDR3 nucleotides read TGTGCCGGTCGGGCTAGCGGGAGTGATAATGAGCAGTTCTTC. It translates to CAGRASGSDNEQFF.

The chain links TRBV7-9 to TRBJ1-5; D not resolved. The CDR3 is made up of 12 amino acids. Germline V gene lookup returns CDR1 SEHNR and CDR2 FQNEAQ (reference sequence). The V end was cut by 4 bases, the J end by 4 bases, with 5 bases between. CDR3 protein: CASSSMNQPQHF. The CDR3 DNA reads as TGTGCCAGCAGCTCAATGAATCAGCCCCAGCATTTT.

V usage is TRBV7-8 and J usage is TRBJ1-1; 8 nucleotides align to TRBD1. J was trimmed by 5 bases and V by 5 bases; bases with no gene match: 16. The CDR3 totals 17 residues. CDR1 SGHVS and CDR2 FQNEAQ come from the germline V gene. The CDR3 bases are TGTGCCAGCAGCCCTAGCCTGGCGGGCAGGGGGCTGACTGAAGCTTTCTTT. Translation: CASSPSLAGRGLTEAFF.

The chain is built from TRBV7-3 and TRBJ2-1; 7 nucleotides agree with TRBD2. CDR1 SGHTA and CDR2 FQGTGA come from the germline V gene. The CDR3 runs to 15 residues. V dropped 5 bases and J dropped 6; count of bases not matched to a gene: 10. The CDR3 region is CASSAGGSPGNEQFF. The CDR3 DNA sequence: TGTGCCAGCAGCGCCGGGGGGTCACCCGGCAATGAGCAGTTCTTC.

The chain uses TRBV30 and TRBJ2-1; 12 positions agree with TRBD2. Germline-derived CDR1 and CDR2 are GTSNPN and SVGIG (reference sequence). This CDR3 has 17 amino acids. The trim removed 2 bases at V and 4 bases at J, leaving 9 bases unmatched. CDR3 bases: TGTGCCTGGAGTCCCCTCTTTACTAGCGGGAGGTACAATGAGCAGTTCTTC. Protein product: CAWSPLFTSGRYNEQFF.

The genes are TRBV2 and TRBJ1-5; TRBD1 is a possible D gene (5 bases). Trimming removed 3 bases from V and 1 base from J, with 10 bases in between. The CDR3 totals 15 residues. Germline lookup yields CDR1 SNHLY and CDR2 FYNNEI. The CDR3 region has the DNA TGTGCCAGCAGTGAGCGGGGGATGAGCAATCAGCCCCAGCATTTT. It codes for CASSERGMSNQPQHF.

As to this clone: The same CDR3 also results from other DNA sequences found in this sample. This CDR3 is CASSEPGTGAEGMSYTF. The CDR3, as DNA: TGTGCCAGCAGCGAACCGGGGACAGGGGCGGAGGGGATGAGCTACACCTTC. The chain recombines TRBV7-9 with TRBJ1-2; 10 bases fit TRBD1. Germline V lookup: CDR1 SEHNR, CDR2 FQNEAQ (reference sequence). Germline trimming cut 5 bases from V and 9 bases from J; bases unmatched to any gene: 18. CDR3 size: 17 residues.

The V gene is TRBV12-2, the J gene TRBJ1-6; the D call TRBD1 from the table was never checked on the DNA. TRBV12-2 is marked as a pseudogene. This CDR3 spans 16 amino acids. CDR3 region: CASRLSGGSYNSPLHF. In DNA, the CDR3 is TGTGCAAGTCGCTTGTCAGGGGGCTCCTATAATTCACCCCTCCACTTT.

This chain uses TRBV6-5 with TRBJ2-1; 7 bases align to TRBD1. The J segment lost 9 bases and the V segment lost 5 bases, leaving 13 bases of the junction unmatched. The CDR3 extends over 15 amino acids. Germline assignment: CDR1 MNHEY and CDR2 SVGAGI. The CDR3, as DNA: TGTGCCAGCAGTAGGCGACAGGGCCCTTTCGTTGAGCAGTTCTTC. Translation gives CASSRRQGPFVEQFF.

The rearrangement links TRBV5-1 to TRBJ1-2; 9 bases align to TRBD1. Per the germline V gene, CDR1 is SGHRS and CDR2 is YFSETQ. The J segment lost 7 bases and the V segment lost 3 bases, leaving 7 bases of the junction unmatched. The length of the CDR3 is 14 residues. Written as DNA, the CDR3 is TGCGCCAGCAGCTCGGGACAGGGCATTTCTGGCTACACCTTC. This sequence encodes CASSSGQGISGYTF. Full variable domain (outside the CDR3, taken from reference TRBV5-1 and TRBJ1-2): KAGVTQTPRYLIKTRGQQVTLSCSPISGHRSVSWYQQTPGQGLQFLFEYFSETQRNKGNFPGRFSGRQFSNSRSEMNVSTLELGDSALYLCASSSGQGISGYTFGSGTRLTVV.

This sequence joins TRBV5-1 and TRBJ2-3; TRBD1 is a possible D gene (6 bases). CDR1 SGHRS and CDR2 YFSETQ come from the germline V gene. The CDR3 length is 13 residues. The germline V and J ends were trimmed by 1 base and 4 bases, with 7 bases remaining between them. CDR3 sequence (DNA): TGCGCCAGCAGCTTGCAGGGGCCAGATACGCAGTATTTT. Translating it yields CASSLQGPDTQYF.

V and J are TRBV5-1 and TRBJ2-1, with D possibly being TRBD1 (8 bases). Trimming cost V 0 bases and J 12 bases, with 34 bases left between them. The CDR3 extends over 20 amino acids. The V gene's germline CDR1 is SGHRS and CDR2 YFSETQ. The CDR3 sequence: CASSLDTGRLTGGETTGQFF. The CDR3 coding sequence is TGCGCCAGCAGCTTGGACACAGGGCGGCTAACAGGGGGGGAAACCACAGGGCAGTTCTTC.

This clone was detected only a few times. The chain has TRBV5-4 and TRBJ2-5; weak D call: TRBD2 (6 bases). The germline CDR1 and CDR2 sequences are SGHNT and YYREEE (reference sequence). V was cut by 4 bases and J by 5 bases, with 15 bases left in between. The CDR3 runs to 14 residues. CDR3 in DNA: TGTGCCAGCAGCGGGGACCTTGGGAGGGAGACCCAGTACTTC. Encoded protein: CASSGDLGRETQYF.

Note on this clone: A read error may produce the germline difference seen at one junction end. The V call is TRBV2, the J call TRBJ1-3, with D uncertain. There are 15 residues in the CDR3. Germline values: CDR1 SNHLY, CDR2 FYNNEI. The CDR3 sequence is CASSTRTVAGNTIYF. In DNA, the CDR3 is TGTGCCAGCAGCACTAGGACCGTCGCTGGGAACACCATATATTTT.